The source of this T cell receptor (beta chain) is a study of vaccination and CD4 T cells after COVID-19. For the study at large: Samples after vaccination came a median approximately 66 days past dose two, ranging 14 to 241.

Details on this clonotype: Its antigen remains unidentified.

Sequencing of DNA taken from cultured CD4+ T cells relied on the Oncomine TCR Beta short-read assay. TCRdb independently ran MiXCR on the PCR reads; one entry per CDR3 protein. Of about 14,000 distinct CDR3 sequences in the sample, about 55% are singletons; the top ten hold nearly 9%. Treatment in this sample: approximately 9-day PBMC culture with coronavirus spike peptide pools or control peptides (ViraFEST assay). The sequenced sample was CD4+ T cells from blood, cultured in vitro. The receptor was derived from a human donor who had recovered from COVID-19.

The CDR3 loop is CASSLALGTGTSPLHF. CDR3 in DNA: TGTGCCAGCAGTTTAGCCCTGGGGACAGGGACTTCACCCCTCCACTTT. The chain recombines TRBV12-3 or TRBV12-4 with TRBJ1-6; TRBD1 aligns across 9 bases. This CDR3 spans 16 amino acids. V lost 0 bases and J lost 9; bases outside the gene matches: 6.